Detailed here is one T cell receptor (beta chain). Antigen: not known. The sample originates from a study of vaccination effects on CD4 cells after COVID-19. The germline V and J ends were trimmed by 3 bases and 1 base, with 12 bases remaining between them. CDR1 and CDR2 (germline): KGHSH, LQKENI. This CDR3 is built from 16 residues. The repertoire was sequenced with immunoSEQ multiplex PCR; TCRdb's copy has only in-frame clones and lacks some. This sample has tens of thousands of clones, with about 74% found just once. Under the ViraFEST assay, PBMC were stimulated with viral peptide pools so that antigen-specific CD4+ T cells expanded. Sequencing was performed afterwards. Cells that had been cultured for ten to eleven days were the source of isolated CD4+ T cells. It was on days 3 and 7 that half the medium was replaced with IL-2 medium.

The receptor's source is a human donor who received a COVID-19 vaccine. The input for sequencing was CD4+ T cells from PBMCs cultured with HCoV-229E spike peptides, taken before COVID-19 vaccination. The gene calls are TRBV18 and TRBJ2-2, with D unclear. The CDR3 loop reads CASSPVSQLNTGELFF. The CDR3 region has the DNA TGTGCCAGCTCACCCGTTTCCCAGCTGAACACCGGGGAGCTGTTTTTT.